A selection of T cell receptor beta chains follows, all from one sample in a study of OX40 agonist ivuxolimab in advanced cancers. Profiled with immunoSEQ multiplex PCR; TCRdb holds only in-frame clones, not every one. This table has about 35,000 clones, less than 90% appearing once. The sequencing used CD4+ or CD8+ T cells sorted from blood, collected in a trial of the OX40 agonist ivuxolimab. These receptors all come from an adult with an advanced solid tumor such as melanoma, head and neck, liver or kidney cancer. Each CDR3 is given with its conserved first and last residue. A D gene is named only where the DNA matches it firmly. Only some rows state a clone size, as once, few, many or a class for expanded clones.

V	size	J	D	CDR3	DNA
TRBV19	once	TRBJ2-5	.	CASSRGARETQYF	TGTGCCAGTAGCCGGGGGGCCCGGGAGACCCAGTACTTC
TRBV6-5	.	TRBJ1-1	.	CASSYSHANTEAFF	TGTGCCAGCAGTTACTCGCATGCGAACACTGAAGCTTTCTTT
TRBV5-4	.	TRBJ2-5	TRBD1	CASKWDSGSETQYF	TGTGCCAGCAAATGGGACAGCGGCTCCGAGACCCAGTACTTC
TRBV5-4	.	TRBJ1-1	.	CASSLATSVNTEAFF	TGTGCCAGCAGCTTGGCCACATCAGTGAACACTGAAGCTTTCTTT
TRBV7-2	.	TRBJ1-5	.	CASRGAGRQPQHF	TGTGCCAGCAGGGGGGCAGGAAGGCAGCCCCAGCATTTT
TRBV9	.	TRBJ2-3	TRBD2	CASSVDSSGRGSDTQYF	TGTGCCAGCAGCGTAGACTCTAGCGGGAGGGGCTCAGATACGCAGTATTTT
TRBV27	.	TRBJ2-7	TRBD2	CASTREVGYEQYF	TGTGCCAGCACGCGGGAGGTCGGCTACGAGCAGTACTTC
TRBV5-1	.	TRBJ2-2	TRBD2	CASSIREGRGGELFF	TGCGCCAGCAGCATTCGGGAGGGCCGGGGCGGGGAGCTGTTTTTT
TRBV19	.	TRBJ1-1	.	CASTTRGGDTEAFF	TGTGCCAGTACCACCCGGGGCGGCGACACTGAAGCTTTCTTT
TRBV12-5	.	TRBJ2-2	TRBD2	CASGLTRTSGSFTGELFF	TGTGCTAGTGGTTTGACTCGGACTAGCGGGAGTTTCACCGGGGAGCTGTTTTTT
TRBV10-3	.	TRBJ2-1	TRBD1	CAIGQGVISYNEQFF	TGTGCCATCGGGCAGGGGGTCATCTCCTACAATGAGCAGTTCTTC
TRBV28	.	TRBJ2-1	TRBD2	CASSLRVGAGGKNEQFF	TGTGCCAGCAGTTTGCGTGTGGGGGCGGGAGGGAAGAATGAGCAGTTCTTC
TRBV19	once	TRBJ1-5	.	CASSIDGGQPQHF	TGTGCCAGTAGTATCGACGGGGGTCAGCCCCAGCATTTT
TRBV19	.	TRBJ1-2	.	CASSLSGWGNDGYTF	TGTGCCAGTAGTTTGTCGGGGTGGGGAAATGATGGCTACACCTTC
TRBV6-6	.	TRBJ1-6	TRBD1	CASTTDRVSGNSPLHF	TGTGCCAGCACCACGGACAGGGTATCGGGAAATTCACCCCTCCACTTT
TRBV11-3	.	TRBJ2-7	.	CASSLGRGGTYEQYF	TGTGCCAGCAGCCTCGGAAGAGGGGGGACCTACGAGCAGTACTTC
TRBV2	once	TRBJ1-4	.	CASSDWQLKTF	TGTGCCAGCAGTGATTGGCAGCTCAAGACTTTT
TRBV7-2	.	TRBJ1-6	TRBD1	CASSLDRGLSYNSPLHF	TGTGCCAGCAGCTTAGACAGGGGGCTCTCCTATAATTCACCCCTCCACTTT
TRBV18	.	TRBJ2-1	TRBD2	CASSVAATREYEQFF	TGTGCCAGCTCAGTAGCGGCTACGCGGGAGTATGAGCAGTTCTTC
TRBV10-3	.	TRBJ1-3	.	CAISDHQGNTIYF	TGTGCCATCAGTGATCACCAAGGAAACACCATATATTTT
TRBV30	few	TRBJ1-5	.	CAWSGPVGDGVRQPQHF	TGTGCCTGGAGCGGCCCGGTGGGGGATGGAGTCAGACAGCCCCAGCATTTT
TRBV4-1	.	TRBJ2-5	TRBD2	CASSPDGAGGRETQYF	TGCGCCAGCAGCCCGGATGGGGCGGGAGGGCGAGAGACCCAGTACTTC
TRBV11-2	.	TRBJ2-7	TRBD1	CASRRGTGPTMGAYEQYF	TGTGCCAGCAGGAGAGGGACAGGTCCCACGATGGGCGCCTACGAGCAGTACTTC
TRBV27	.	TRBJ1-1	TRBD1	CASSHLQGGSTEAFF	TGTGCCAGCAGTCACCTACAGGGGGGGAGCACTGAAGCTTTCTTT
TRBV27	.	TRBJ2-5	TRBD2	CATWPGGPRETQYF	TGTGCCACCTGGCCGGGGGGGCCGAGAGAGACCCAGTACTTC
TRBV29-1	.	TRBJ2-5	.	CSAKESGETQYF	TGCAGCGCTAAGGAATCGGGGGAGACCCAGTACTTC
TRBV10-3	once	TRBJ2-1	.	CAISEWAYEQFF	TGTGCCATCAGTGAATGGGCGTATGAGCAGTTCTTC
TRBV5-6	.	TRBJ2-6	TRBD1	CASSLGGTGGAGANVLTF	TGTGCCAGCAGCTTGGGTGGGACAGGGGGCGCCGGGGCCAACGTCCTGACTTTC
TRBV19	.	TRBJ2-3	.	CASSERASGTDTQYF	TGTGCCAGTAGTGAAAGGGCGTCAGGCACAGATACGCAGTATTTT
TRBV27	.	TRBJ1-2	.	CASRNRVSYGYTF	TGTGCCAGCAGAAACAGGGTAAGCTATGGCTACACCTTC
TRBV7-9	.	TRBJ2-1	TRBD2	CASRVTSLSYNEQFF	TGTGCCAGCAGGGTGACTAGCCTGTCCTACAATGAGCAGTTCTTC